The 28 T cell receptor beta chains below were found in one sample sequenced in a study of T cells in women clearing cervical HPV infection. Sequenced by immunoSEQ multiplex PCR; TCRdb stores in-frame clones only, minus some. The table for this sample gives about 48,000 clones. Input material: blood buffy coat. Receptors were obtained from a woman between 18 and 70 years old with a cervical HPV16 infection that either progressed to CIN3+ or cleared (not recorded which).

To note about this clone: The CDR3 extends 3 residues past the end of the read, so its final part is completed from the germline J gene. The chain uses TRBV19 and TRBJ1-2; TRBD1 might be the D (5 bases). The CDR3 contains 13 residues. The V and J ends lost 6 bases and 4 bases respectively, with 12 bases between them. Germline V gene sequence: CDR1 LNHDA, CDR2 SQIVND (reference sequence). The CDR3 sequence: CASRDSAIYGYTF. The CDR3 DNA, read in part, is TGTGCCAGTAGAGACAGCGCAATCTATGGC.

On this clone: The read ends 3 residues before the CDR3 terminus; that terminus is restored from the germline J gene. The chain combines TRBV5-1 with TRBJ1-2, with a tentative D call TRBD1 (5 bases). CDR1 and CDR2 (germline): SGHRS, YFSETQ. V was trimmed by 4 bases and J by 0 bases, leaving 16 bases between them. The CDR3 length is 16 residues. The covered CDR3 bases are TGCGCCAGCAGCACGGGGGGAGAAATATCTAACTATGGC. Protein sequence: CASSTGGEISNYG. The entire CDR3 reads CASSTGGEISNYGYTF.

On this clone itself: The missing CDR3 end, 3 residues past where the read stops, is filled in from the germline J gene. This chain links TRBV20-1 with TRBJ1-1, with D unclear. V was trimmed by 3 bases and J by 0 bases, leaving 11 bases between them. The CDR3 has 14 amino acids. Per germline, CDR1 DFQATT and CDR2 SNEGSKA (reference sequence). CDR3 DNA, as far as it was read: TGCAGTGCTAGTGCACAGAGCATGAACACTGAA. This gives the protein CSASAQSMNTE. The CDR3 in its entirety is CSASAQSMNTEAFF.

For this clone: The CDR3 end lies 3 residues beyond the end of the read and is filled in from the germline J gene. The chain combines TRBV10-3 with TRBJ1-1; 8 positions agree with TRBD1. Germline CDR1 reads ENHRY; CDR2 reads SYGVKD. V trimming: 6 bases; J trimming: 1 base; junction bases outside the gene matches: 4. CDR3 length: 14 amino acids. The DNA read from the CDR3 is TGTGCCATCAGCCCGGGACAGGCGAACACTGAA. This gives the protein CAISPGQANTE. The complete CDR3 sequence is CAISPGQANTEAFF.

Turning to this clone: Read coverage stops 3 residues before the CDR3 terminus; the germline J gene supplies the remainder. V and J are TRBV7-3 and TRBJ1-6; D is possibly TRBD1 (6 bases). The germline gives CDR1 SGHTA, CDR2 FQGTGA. CDR3 size: 20 residues. V was trimmed by 5 bases and J by 6 bases, leaving 29 bases between them. The CDR3 is CASSVKWTVRPNPFNSPLHF. The DNA read from the CDR3 is TGTGCCAGCAGCGTAAAGTGGACAGTTAGGCCCAATCCCTTTAATTCACCC.

For this clone: Read sequence stops 3 residues before the CDR3 end, and the germline J gene provides the missing end. The rearrangement links TRBV4-2 to TRBJ2-7, with D tentatively TRBD2 (5 bases). V lost 4 bases to trimming and J lost 1 base, with 14 bases between them. Germline V gene lookup returns CDR1 LGHNA and CDR2 YNFKEQ. This CDR3 has 15 amino acids. The CDR3 loop reads CASSPRLSSSYEQYF. The sequenced CDR3 bases are TGTGCCAGCAGCCCCCGACTATCCTCTTCCTACGAG.

About this clone itself: With the read ending 3 residues before the CDR3 end, the germline J gene is used to fill in that end. The chain recombines TRBV20-1 with TRBJ1-5, with TRBD1 matching 7 bases. CDR1 DFQATT and CDR2 SNEGSKA come from the germline V gene (reference sequence). J lost 1 base, V lost 6 bases, and 3 bases had no gene match. The CDR3 extends over 13 amino acids. The CDR3 loop reads CSADRMSNQPQHF. The sequenced part of the CDR3 DNA is TGCAGTGCGGACAGGATGAGCAATCAGCCC.

Details on this clone: Read data end 3 residues before the CDR3 end; the end is taken from the germline J gene. The chain carries TRBV7-2 and TRBJ2-5; D is ambiguous. The CDR3 runs to 14 residues. In germline, CDR1 is SGHTA, CDR2 FQGNSA. Trimming took 1 base from V and 2 from J, leaving 8 bases between them. The covered CDR3 bases are TGTGCCAGCAGCTTAGTGGTCAGACAAGAGACC. It codes for CASSLVVRQET. In full, the CDR3 reads CASSLVVRQETQYF.

On this clone: The CDR3 end falls 3 residues outside the read, so it is completed with the germline J gene. The chain recombines TRBV11-1 with TRBJ2-4; D perhaps matches TRBD1 (6 bases). Germline assignment: CDR1 SGHAT and CDR2 FQDESV (reference sequence). The CDR3 covers 12 residues. Partial CDR3 DNA: TGTGCCAGCAGCTTGACGGAAGGGGGT. Its translation: CASSLTEGG. The whole CDR3 sequence reads CASSLTEGGQYF.

On this clone itself: The read halts 3 residues ahead of the CDR3 end, with the missing end drawn from the germline J gene. J is TRBJ1-2 and V is TRBV7-9; possibly TRBD1 for D (5 bases). Germline V lookup: CDR1 SEHNR, CDR2 FQNEAQ (reference sequence). The CDR3 runs to 15 residues. Trimming stripped 4 bases from V and 4 bases from J, with 16 bases between. Incomplete CDR3 DNA: TGTGCCAGCAGCTCTTTGACAGCCACCCCCTATGGC. Protein sequence: CASSSLTATPYG. The entire CDR3 protein reads CASSSLTATPYGYTF. Full variable domain (remainder filled in from reference TRBV7-9 and TRBJ1-2): DTGVSQNPRHKITKRGQNVTFRCDPISEHNRLYWYRQTLGQGPEFLTYFQNEAQLEKSRLLSDRFSAERPKGSFSTLEIQRTEQGDSAMYLCASSSLTATPYGYTFGSGTRLTVV.

The sequenced CDR3 bases are TGTGCCAGCTCCGCGTGGGGCGAGAACACTGAA. This gives the protein CASSAWGENTE. The CDR3 as a whole reads CASSAWGENTEAFF. J is TRBJ1-1 and V is TRBV7-2; the D gene is possibly TRBD1 (5 bases). The read comes to an end 3 residues before the CDR3 does, leaving the germline J gene to fill in the end. Trimming shortened V by 8 bases and J by 1 base, and 14 bases separated the two germline ends. Germline V gene lookup returns CDR1 SGHTA and CDR2 FQGNSA. The CDR3 runs to 14 residues. The complete variable domain, with remaining parts taken from reference TRBV7-2 and TRBJ1-1, reads GAGVSQSPSNKVTEKGKDVELRCDPISGHTALYWYRQSLGQGLEFLIYFQGNSAPDKSGLPSDRFSAERTGGSVSTLTIQRTQQEDSAVYLCASSAWGENTEAFFGQGTRLTVV.

Notes on this clone: The CDR3 end falls 3 residues outside the read, so it is completed with the germline J gene. This chain links TRBV6-2 or TRBV6-3 with TRBJ2-5; 9 bases agree with TRBD2. The CDR3 has 16 residues. The V gene end was trimmed by 5 bases and the J gene end by 5 bases; junction bases not matched to a gene: 12. Germline V gives CDR1 MNHEY, CDR2 SVGEGT. Incomplete CDR3 DNA: TGTGCCAGCAGTCCCGGGACTAGCCCATCCAGGGAGACC. Translation gives CASSPGTSPSRET. The complete CDR3 sequence is CASSPGTSPSRETQYF.

On this clone itself: The read terminates 3 residues before the CDR3 end, so the remaining end is supplied by the germline J gene. V usage is TRBV20-1 and J usage is TRBJ1-1; a possible D gene is TRBD1 (6 bases). The CDR3 contains 15 residues. The V gene's germline CDR1 is DFQATT and CDR2 SNEGSKA (reference sequence). V lost 0 bases to trimming and J lost 3 bases, with 14 bases between them. The CDR3 sequence: CSARDPQGRDTEAFF. The covered CDR3 bases are TGCAGTGCTAGAGACCCGCAGGGGAGGGACACTGAA.

Note on this clone: The CDR3 goes on 3 residues after the read ends, and that part is filled in from the germline J gene. This chain uses TRBV5-1 with TRBJ2-7, with 10 positions matching TRBD1. Germline assignment: CDR1 SGHRS and CDR2 YFSETQ. V lost 4 bases, J lost 1 base, and 5 bases stayed unmatched. The CDR3 runs to 15 residues. The CDR3 DNA, read in part, is TGCGCCAGCAGCCCCGGACAGGGGGTATCCTACGAG. This encodes CASSPGQGVSYE. The entire CDR3 protein is CASSPGQGVSYEQYF.

Turning to this clone: Read sequence stops 3 residues before the CDR3 end, and the germline J gene provides the missing end. The chain couples TRBV5-5 to TRBJ2-7; 10 positions agree with TRBD1. CDR1 and CDR2 from the germline V gene are SGHKS and YYEKEE (reference sequence). The CDR3 is 14 amino acids. V shed 4 bases and J 4 bases; nucleotides not matched to a gene: 5. The CDR3 is CASSPDRGYYEQYF. The CDR3 bases that were read are TGTGCCAGCAGCCCGGACAGGGGGTATTACGAG.

Concerning this clone: From the germline J gene comes the end of the CDR3, since the read stops 3 residues before it. The chain carries TRBV12-3 or TRBV12-4 and TRBJ1-4; D remains ambiguous. This CDR3 contains 12 residues. The V end lost 2 bases, the J end lost 6 bases, and 4 bases lay between the germline ends. The CDR3 bases that were read are TGTGCCAGCAGTTTAAACTATGAAAAA. The encoded protein is CASSLNYEK. From start to end, the CDR3 is CASSLNYEKLFF.

On this clone itself: The sequenced fragment ends 3 residues before the CDR3 boundary, so the rest is inferred from the germline J gene. The rearrangement joins TRBV10-1 to TRBJ1-2; D unresolved. Germline-derived CDR1 and CDR2 are WNHNN and SYGVQD (reference sequence). CDR3 length: 15 amino acids. The CDR3 protein is CASSESRTVFSRYTF. Partial CDR3 DNA: TGCGCCAGCAGTGAGTCGAGAACGGTTTTTAGTCGA.

Turning to this clone: The read is 3 residues too short to cover the CDR3 end, so that end is filled in from the germline J gene. The chain recombines TRBV20-1 with TRBJ2-4, with a weak D call TRBD2 (6 bases). In germline, CDR1 is DFQATT, CDR2 SNEGSKA (reference sequence). The CDR3 has 12 residues. This CDR3 reads CSARDQGLIQYF. The DNA read from the CDR3 is TGCAGTGCTAGAGATCAGGGACTTATT.

Remarks on this clone: Coverage ceases 3 residues before the CDR3 finishes, and the germline J gene fills in the end. The gene calls are TRBV10-3 and TRBJ1-4; 10 bases line up with TRBD1. Trimming removed 5 bases from V and 6 bases from J; junction bases left unmatched: 9. Germline CDR1 is ENHRY and CDR2 is SYGVKD. This CDR3 comprises 16 residues. The sequenced CDR3 bases are TGTGCCATCAGTTCCGATAAAGGACAGGGGGATGAAAAA. Protein sequence: CAISSDKGQGDEK. In full, the CDR3 reads CAISSDKGQGDEKLFF.

With regard to this clone: The read halts 3 residues ahead of the CDR3 end, with the missing end drawn from the germline J gene. The chain couples TRBV10-3 to TRBJ2-7; 8 nucleotides agree with TRBD1. From germline, CDR1 is ENHRY and CDR2 SYGVKD. V lost 7 bases to trimming and J lost 0 bases; unmatched junction nucleotides: 2. This CDR3 has 13 amino acids. The DNA read from the CDR3 is TGTGCCATCAATACAGGGGGCTCCTACGAG. This encodes CAINTGGSYE. The complete CDR3 protein is CAINTGGSYEQYF.

Note on this clone: Read sequence stops 3 residues before the CDR3 end, and the germline J gene provides the missing end. V gene TRBV30 combines with J gene TRBJ2-2, with TRBD2 as a possible D gene (6 bases). Germline lookup yields CDR1 GTSNPN and CDR2 SVGIG (reference sequence). V gave up 1 base and J gave up 1 base, with 16 bases separating them. The CDR3 spans 17 residues. This CDR3 is CAWSGTSRRWNTGELFF. The part of the CDR3 DNA that was read is TGTGCCTGGAGTGGAACTAGCCGGAGATGGAACACCGGGGAG.

As for this clone: The missing CDR3 end, 3 residues past where the read stops, is filled in from the germline J gene. V is TRBV19 and J is TRBJ2-7; 10 bases agree with TRBD1. After removal of 4 bases from V and 3 bases from J, the junction contained 6 bases not matched to a gene. Looked up from germline, CDR1 is LNHDA and CDR2 is SQIVND (reference sequence). CDR3 length equals 15 residues. The CDR3 here is CASSTSGTGDYEQYF. Partial CDR3 DNA: TGTGCCAGTAGTACCTCCGGGACAGGGGACTACGAG.

The CDR3 region is CASSLGGLAEQFF. CDR3 DNA, as far as it was read: TGTGCCAGCAGCTTAGGAGGGTTGGCTGAG. The chain uses TRBV7-3 and TRBJ2-1, with D maybe TRBD2 (6 bases). The read stops 3 residues short of the end of the CDR3; the missing end is completed from the germline J gene. CDR1 is SGHTA and CDR2 is FQGTGA in the germline V gene. Trimming cost V 2 bases and J 9 bases, with 11 bases left between them. The CDR3 sequence is 13 residues long.

Turning to this clone: The sequence runs out 3 residues before the end of the CDR3; the remainder is reconstructed from the germline J gene. The V call is TRBV28, the J call TRBJ2-7; 8 nucleotides align to TRBD2. CDR3 length: 14 amino acids. J lost 0 bases, V lost 7 bases, and 5 bases had no gene match. Germline values: CDR1 MDHEN, CDR2 SYDVKM. The sequenced CDR3 bases are TGTGCCAGCATCGGGGGGGGAAGCTCCTACGAG. It codes for CASIGGGSSYE. The whole CDR3 protein reads CASIGGGSSYEQYF.

As for this clone: The DNA ends 3 residues before the CDR3 does, and the rest of the CDR3 is filled in from the germline J gene. The chain carries TRBV20-1 and TRBJ1-1; 8 bases line up with TRBD1. CDR3 size: 12 residues. Germline CDR1 and CDR2: DFQATT and SNEGSKA (reference sequence). Incomplete CDR3 DNA: TGCAGTGCTTCCGGACAGGGATCAACA. It specifies CSASGQGST. From start to end, the CDR3 is CSASGQGSTAFF.

With respect to this clone: The sequenced fragment ends 3 residues before the CDR3 boundary, so the rest is inferred from the germline J gene. V gene TRBV13 combines with J gene TRBJ1-3; D is ambiguous. This CDR3 comprises 12 residues. Germline V lookup: CDR1 PRHDT, CDR2 FYEKMQ (reference sequence). V lost 3 bases to trimming and J lost 4 bases, with 4 bases between them. The CDR3 is CASSFVGNTIYF. The part of the CDR3 DNA that was read is TGTGCCAGCAGCTTCGTCGGAAACACC. Full variable domain (remainder filled in from reference TRBV13 and TRBJ1-3): AAGVIQSPRHLIKEKRETATLKCYPIPRHDTVYWYQQGPGQDPQFLISFYEKMQSDKGSIPDRFSAQQFSDYHSELNMSSLELGDSALYFCASSFVGNTIYFGEGSWLTVV.

In the case of this clone: The read comes to an end 3 residues before the CDR3 does, leaving the germline J gene to fill in the end. The gene calls are TRBV7-2 and TRBJ2-1, with 10 bases matching TRBD1. Losses at the gene ends were 3 bases for V and 7 bases for J; bases not matched to a gene: 3. The CDR3 covers 14 residues. The germline V gene has CDR1 SGHTA and CDR2 FQGNSA. CDR3: CASSLGQGKNEQFF. The sequenced part of the CDR3 DNA is TGTGCCAGCAGCTTGGGACAGGGGAAAAATGAG.

Comment on this clone: The read terminates 3 residues ahead of where the CDR3 ends, so the germline J gene completes it. The chain recombines TRBV18 with TRBJ1-1; a possible D gene is TRBD1 (6 bases). With 1 base removed from V and 3 bases from J, the gap between germline ends came to 12 bases. In germline, CDR1 is KGHSH, CDR2 LQKENI. There are 15 residues in the CDR3. The covered CDR3 bases are TGTGCCAGCTCACCACGAGACAGGCGGTACACTGAA. Translation gives CASSPRDRRYTE. The whole CDR3 protein reads CASSPRDRRYTEAFF.